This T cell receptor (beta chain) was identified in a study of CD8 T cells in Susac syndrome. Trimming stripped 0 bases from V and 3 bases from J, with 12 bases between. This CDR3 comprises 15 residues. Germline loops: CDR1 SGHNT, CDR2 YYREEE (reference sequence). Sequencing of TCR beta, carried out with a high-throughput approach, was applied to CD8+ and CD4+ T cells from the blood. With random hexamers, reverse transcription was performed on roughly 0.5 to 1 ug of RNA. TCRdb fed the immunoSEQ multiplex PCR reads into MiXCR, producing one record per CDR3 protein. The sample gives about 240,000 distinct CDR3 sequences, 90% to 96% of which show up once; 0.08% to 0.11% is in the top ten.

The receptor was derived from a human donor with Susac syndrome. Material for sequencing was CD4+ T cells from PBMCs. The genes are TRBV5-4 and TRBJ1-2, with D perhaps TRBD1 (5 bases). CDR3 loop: CASSLAMRGDYGYTF. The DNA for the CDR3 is TGTGCCAGCAGCTTGGCCATGCGGGGCGACTATGGCTACACCTTC.